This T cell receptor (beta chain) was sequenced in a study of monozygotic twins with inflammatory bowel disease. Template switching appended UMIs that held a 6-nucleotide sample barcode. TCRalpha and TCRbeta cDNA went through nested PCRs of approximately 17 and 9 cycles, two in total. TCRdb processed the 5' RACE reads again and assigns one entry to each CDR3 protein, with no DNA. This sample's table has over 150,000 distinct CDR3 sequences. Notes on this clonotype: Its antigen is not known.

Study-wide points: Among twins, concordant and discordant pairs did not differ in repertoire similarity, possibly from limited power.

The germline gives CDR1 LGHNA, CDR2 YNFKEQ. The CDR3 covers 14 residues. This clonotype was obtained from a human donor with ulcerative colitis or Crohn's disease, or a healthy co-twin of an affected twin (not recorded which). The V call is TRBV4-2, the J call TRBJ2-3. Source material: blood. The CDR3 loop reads CASSQEIAGYTQYF.